This T cell receptor (beta chain) originates from a study of lymphopenia after photon versus proton radiotherapy. General study findings and limits: Relative stability marked proton patients; photon patients lost diversity and naive cells. Survival link was tested only in deceased patients; proton benefit remains a possibility. Larger post-nadir TCR diversity loss correlated inversely with survival in deceased patients.

A word on this clone: Its matching antigen is unknown.

The assay was immunoSEQ multiplex PCR, and TCRdb's table has in-frame clones only and misses some. The sample shows about 15,000 clones, approximately 90% of them seen only once. V was trimmed by 8 bases and J by 1 base, leaving 21 bases between them. The CDR3 spans 17 residues. Germline CDR1 reads WSHSY; CDR2 reads SAAADI. The sequence was collected from a man between 65 and 79 years old with pancreatic cancer. The sequencing here drew on peripheral blood, taken from a patient treated with proton-based radiotherapy. The rearrangement uses TRBV10-2 and TRBJ1-5; D may be TRBD1 (6 bases). In DNA, the CDR3 is TGCGCCAGCCGGGCGGGACAACGGGGCTTGAGCAATCAGCCCCAGCATTTT. The encoded protein is CASRAGQRGLSNQPQHF.